A selection of T cell receptor beta chains follows, all from one sample in a study of T-cell reconstitution after alpha-beta-depleted transplantation in children. TCRdb re-called the PCR reads through MiXCR, storing one row per CDR3 protein. Counted here are hundreds of thousands of distinct CDR3 sequences, 15% to 20% occurring once; the ten biggest clones make up approximately 44%. Source: PBMCs, mostly from graft donor cells, taken 360 days after TCRalphabeta/CD19-depleted stem cell transplant. The receptor set was obtained from a male patient aged 2 to 9 who had a stem cell transplant for acute lymphoblastic leukemia, so the T cells may come from the graft donor. The CDR3 runs from the conserved cysteine through the conserved F or W. Each record gives: D gene, V gene, clone size, J gene, CDR3 protein, CDR3 DNA. The D gene is left open where the match is weak. Clone size is stated in some rows and not others, as once, few, many or a class when expanded.

>TRBD1|TRBV4-1|NA|TRBJ2-2
CASSLDRGRLQPGELFF
TGCGCCAGCAGCCTGGACAGGGGGAGACTTCAGCCCGGGGAGCTGTTTTTT
>NA|TRBV28|NA|TRBJ2-7
CASSRPPGPYEQHF
TGTGCCAGCAGTCGGCCCCCGGGACCCTACGAGCAGCACTTC
>TRBD1|TRBV4-3|NA|TRBJ1-4
CASSRKGQGAEKLFF
TGCGCCAGCAGCCGTAAAGGACAGGGGGCGGAAAAACTGTTTTTT
>TRBD2|TRBV4-1|NA|TRBJ2-6
CASSPRGLAGAGANVLTF
TGCGCCAGCAGCCCAAGGGGCCTAGCGGGAGCTGGGGCCAACGTCCTGACTTTC
>NA|TRBV30|few|TRBJ1-3
CAWSVTGLSGNTIYF
TGTGCCTGGAGTGTAACTGGGCTCTCTGGAAACACCATATATTTT
>TRBD1|TRBV9|few|TRBJ2-7
CASSRGQGPGEQYF
TGTGCCAGCAGTAGGGGACAGGGGCCAGGCGAGCAGTACTTC
>NA|TRBV28|NA|TRBJ2-6
CASRVWAGANVLTF
TGTGCCAGCAGGGTATGGGCTGGGGCCAACGTCCTGACTTTC
>NA|TRBV7-7|NA|TRBJ2-5
CASSLDENQETQYF
TGTGCTAGCAGCTTAGATGAGAACCAAGAGACCCAGTACTTC
>TRBD1|TRBV20-1|NA|TRBJ1-1
CSARGATGRTEAFF
TGCAGTGCTAGAGGGGCGACAGGGCGGACTGAAGCTTTCTTT
>NA|TRBV18|few|TRBJ2-4
CASSPPSLAKNIQYF
TGTGCCAGCTCACCACCGAGCCTAGCCAAAAACATTCAGTACTTC
>TRBD2|TRBV20-1|many|TRBJ2-3
CSASLAGGDSGTDTQYF
TGCAGTGCTTCGCTAGCGGGAGGGGATTCAGGCACAGATACGCAGTATTTT
>NA|TRBV28|few|TRBJ2-5
CASSLLGGTQYF
TGTGCCAGCAGTTTATTGGGGGGGACCCAGTACTTC
>NA|TRBV28|NA|TRBJ2-3
CASSSPGNTQYF
TGTGCCAGCAGTTCCCCAGGAAATACGCAGTATTTT
>NA|TRBV7-3|NA|TRBJ2-1
CASSLRQIPYNEQFF
TGTGCCAGCAGCTTAAGACAGATCCCCTACAATGAGCAGTTCTTC
>NA|TRBV27|few|TRBJ2-7
CASSPWGRPYEQYF
TGTGCCAGCAGTCCCTGGGGTAGGCCCTACGAGCAGTACTTC
>NA|TRBV9|few|TRBJ2-2
CASSVVYNTGELFF
TGTGCCAGCAGCGTAGTTTACAACACCGGGGAGCTGTTTTTT
>NA|TRBV28|NA|TRBJ2-7
CASSITGFYEQYF
TGTGCCAGCAGTATTACAGGGTTCTACGAGCAGTACTTC
>NA|TRBV18|NA|TRBJ1-5
CASSEQYSNQPQHF
TGTGCCAGCTCCGAACAGTATAGCAATCAGCCCCAGCATTTT
>NA|TRBV30|few|TRBJ1-2
CAWRKSFKDYTF
TGTGCCTGGAGGAAAAGCTTTAAGGACTACACCTTC
>TRBD2|TRBV4-1|NA|TRBJ2-1
CASSQEGPVEGGVYNEQFF
TGCGCCAGCAGCCAAGAAGGGCCCGTGGAGGGAGGGGTTTACAATGAGCAGTTCTTC
>TRBD1|TRBV5-4|few|TRBJ2-1
CASSFLGQGLGEQFF
TGTGCCAGCAGCTTTCTAGGACAGGGTCTGGGTGAGCAGTTCTTC
>NA|TRBV5-6|NA|TRBJ1-4
CASSSGSIDEKLFF
TGTGCCAGCAGTTCCGGTTCCATCGATGAAAAACTGTTTTTT
>NA|TRBV28|NA|TRBJ1-1
CASSFGPLFTEAFF
TGTGCCAGCAGTTTCGGTCCCTTATTCACTGAAGCTTTCTTT
>NA|TRBV7-2|few|TRBJ2-5
CASSLQGLFGETQYF
TGTGCCAGCAGCCTCCAAGGGTTATTCGGGGAGACCCAGTACTTC
>TRBD1|TRBV20-1|few|TRBJ2-2
CSARVDRAGELFF
TGCAGTGCTAGGGTAGACAGGGCCGGGGAGCTGTTTTTT
>NA|TRBV20-1|few|TRBJ2-3
CSARDLPSRATDTQYF
TGCAGTGCTAGAGATCTTCCTAGCCGTGCCACAGATACGCAGTATTTT
>TRBD2|TRBV5-6|NA|TRBJ2-1
CASRLIGKRGEGEQFF
TGTGCCAGCAGACTAATTGGGAAGCGGGGGGAGGGTGAGCAGTTCTTC
>TRBD2|TRBV5-1|NA|TRBJ2-7
CASSLGLAGAYKKAYEQYF
TGCGCCAGCAGCTTAGGACTAGCGGGAGCATACAAGAAGGCCTACGAGCAGTACTTC
>TRBD2|TRBV4-2|NA|TRBJ2-4
CASSHRSGVAKNIQYF
TGTGCCAGCAGCCACCGTAGCGGGGTAGCCAAAAACATTCAGTACTTC
>NA|TRBV30|NA|TRBJ2-7
CAWSPGTEQYF
TGTGCCTGGAGCCCTGGGACAGAGCAGTACTTC
>NA|TRBV10-3|NA|TRBJ2-1
CAISERTSSYNEQFF
TGTGCCATCAGTGAGAGGACATCCTCCTACAATGAGCAGTTCTTC
>NA|TRBV3-1|NA|TRBJ2-7
CASSQGVDRSSYEQYF
TGTGCCAGCAGCCAGGGGGTTGACAGGAGCTCCTACGAGCAGTACTTC
>NA|TRBV29-1|NA|TRBJ2-5
CSARRGSGETQYF
TGCAGCGCCCGGAGGGGGTCGGGTGAGACCCAGTACTTC